These 22 T cell receptor beta chains were sequenced from one sample in a study of cytomegalovirus exposure and HLA in healthy donors (dated by TCRdb to about 2017). The method behind the library was the immunoSEQ multiplex PCR assay. For the multiplex PCR, a mixture combining 60 forward primers for TCR Vbeta segments and 13 reverse primers for TCR Jbeta segments was used. The clones in this table, taken by TCRdb from immuneACCESS, are in-frame only. Not every clone is retained; where verified, under half of the shortfall comes from an unresolved V gene, and the cause of the rest is unknown. Here the sample has approximately 35,000 clones; about 79% occur a single time. The ten largest account for less than 4.5% of the sample. The sequenced sample was PBMCs. These receptors were taken from a woman aged 18-29 years in good health and CMV-seronegative.

This clone has only one observation. The gene calls are TRBV4-3 and TRBJ2-7; 7 bases are a match to TRBD2. The junction had 7 bases not matched to a gene; V was cut back by 0 bases and J by 5 bases. CDR3 length: 15 residues. Germline V gene lookup returns CDR1 LGHNA and CDR2 YSLEER. The DNA for the CDR3 is TGCGCCAGCAGCCAAGAATGGGGCGGGGGAAACGAGCAGTACTTC. Encoded protein: CASSQEWGGGNEQYF.

V is TRBV4-2 and J is TRBJ1-6; D call uncertain. The CDR3 runs 14 residues. Germline loops: CDR1 LGHNA, CDR2 YNFKEQ. V dropped 0 bases and J dropped 4 bases, with 4 bases sitting between them. The CDR3 nucleotides are TGTGCCAGCAGCCAAGACAGGTATAATTCACCCCTCCACTTT. Translated: CASSQDRYNSPLHF.

The chain employs TRBV10-3 and TRBJ2-5; TRBD1 is a possible D gene (5 bases). The V gene's germline CDR1 is ENHRY and CDR2 SYGVKD. Between the trimmed V and J ends, which lost 2 bases and 8 bases, there was a span of 9 bases. The CDR3 sequence is 12 residues long. The DNA for the CDR3 is TGTGCCATCAGTGAGGACAGCAGAACCCAGTACTTC. Translation: CAISEDSRTQYF.

On this clone: One junction end does not reproduce the germline sequence, and a read error may be involved. The chain recombines TRBV28 with TRBJ1-5; D is uncertain. CDR3 length: 15 residues. Germline V lookup: CDR1 MDHEN, CDR2 SYDVKM. CDR3 sequence reads: CASSLHADSNQPQNF. DNA of the CDR3: TGTGCCAGCAGTTTACACGCAGATAGCAATCAGCCCCAGAATTTT.

The V call is TRBV27, the J call TRBJ2-1; 8 bases line up with TRBD2. V was pared by 4 bases and J by 0 bases, with 14 bases of the junction left unmatched. Looked up from germline, CDR1 is MNHEY and CDR2 is SMNVEV (reference sequence). The CDR3 sequence is 19 residues long. CDR3 coding DNA: TGTGCCAGCAGTTCCGTAGCGGGAAGATCGAAGAGCTCCTACAATGAGCAGTTCTTC. It codes for CASSSVAGRSKSSYNEQFF.

The chain recombines TRBV19 with TRBJ2-7, with 9 positions matching TRBD2. The CDR3 is 15 amino acids. V lost 8 bases and J lost 2; bases outside the gene matches: 10. Germline V gene data show CDR1 as LNHDA and CDR2 as SQIVND (reference sequence). The CDR3: CASRLAGEIAYEQYF. In nucleotides, the CDR3 is TGTGCCAGTCGATTAGCGGGAGAGATTGCCTACGAGCAGTACTTC.

This clone showed up just a few times. The chain has TRBV13 and TRBJ1-2, with TRBD1 matching over 7 bases. The CDR3 length is 14 residues. V lost 0 bases to trimming and J lost 8 bases; unmatched junction nucleotides: 6. Germline CDR1 reads PRHDT; CDR2 reads FYEKMQ (reference sequence). Here the CDR3 DNA reads TGTGCCAGCAGCTTAGGGAGGGGGCTGGAGGGCTACACCTTC. Its translation: CASSLGRGLEGYTF.

V gene TRBV27 combines with J gene TRBJ1-6, with unresolved D. The V and J ends lost 2 bases and 0 bases respectively, with 14 bases between them. The CDR3 is 18 amino acids. Germline CDR1 is MNHEY and CDR2 is SMNVEV (reference sequence). The DNA of the CDR3 is TGTGCCAGCAGTTTAGCTGTAAGACGGGGCTCCTATAATTCACCCCTCCACTTT. The encoded protein is CASSLAVRRGSYNSPLHF.

This clone was recorded a few times. The chain couples TRBV7-6 to TRBJ2-1; D might be TRBD1 (6 bases). The CDR3 sequence is 14 residues long. Trimming left V 2 bases short and J 5 bases short, with 10 bases between. Germline V lookup: CDR1 SGHVS, CDR2 FNYEAQ. The DNA of the CDR3 is TGTGCCAGCAGCTTAAGGCAGGGGAACAATGAGCAGTTCTTC. Its protein is CASSLRQGNNEQFF.

The rearrangement joins TRBV7-8 to TRBJ2-7; 7 nucleotides align to TRBD1. CDR3 length: 15 residues. Trimming at V came to 3 bases and at J to 3 bases, leaving 8 bases not matched to a gene. Germline CDR1 reads SGHVS; CDR2 reads FQNEAQ. The CDR3 coding sequence is TGTGCCAGCAGCTTTGCCGGGACAGCCCTCTACGAGCAGTACTTC. It yields the protein CASSFAGTALYEQYF.

The V and J genes are TRBV30 and TRBJ1-2, with D possibly TRBD1 on 6 matching bases. V dropped 0 bases and J dropped 0 bases, with 14 bases sitting between them. Germline V CDR1 and CDR2: GTSNPN, SVGIG (reference sequence). CDR3 length equals 16 residues. The CDR3 DNA reads TGTGCCTGGAGTGTGGAGTTGTGGGACACTAACTATGGCTACACCTTC. Translating it yields CAWSVELWDTNYGYTF.

A note on this clone: Its ends do not fully match the called genes, so a read error is possible. The chain joins TRBV28 to TRBJ1-2; 7 bases match TRBD1. This CDR3 comprises 16 residues. Germline V gene data show CDR1 as MDHEN and CDR2 as SYDVKM. CDR3 DNA: TGTGCCAGCAGCGGGACGTCCGACAGGGATGCTTGGGGCTACCCCTTC. Its translation is CASSGTSDRDAWGYPF.

The rearrangement uses TRBV6-5 and TRBJ2-7; weak D call: TRBD1 (6 bases). Trimming stripped 2 bases from V and 0 bases from J, with 11 bases between. The CDR3 has 15 residues. Germline-derived CDR1 and CDR2 are MNHEY and SVGAGI. The CDR3 spells CASSYGQGSSYEQYF. DNA of the CDR3: TGTGCCAGCAGTTACGGGCAGGGGAGCTCCTACGAGCAGTACTTC.

This sequence joins TRBV29-1 and TRBJ2-7; 10 nucleotides match TRBD1. In germline, CDR1 is SQVTM, CDR2 ANQGSEA. The CDR3 is 13 amino acids. J was trimmed by 2 bases and V by 3 bases; bases with no gene match: 1. The CDR3 nucleotides read TGCAGCGTTGAGGACAGGGGGACCTACGAGCAGTACTTC. This gives the protein CSVEDRGTYEQYF.

The chain's CDR3 is CASSDDREDTGELFF. DNA for the CDR3: TGTGCCAGCAGCGACGACAGGGAGGACACCGGGGAGCTGTTTTTT. The chain combines TRBV2 with TRBJ2-2; a possible D gene is TRBD1 (7 bases). The CDR3 runs 15 residues. V gave up 6 bases and J gave up 3 bases, with 14 bases separating them. Germline lookup yields CDR1 SNHLY and CDR2 FYNNEI.

The J gene is TRBJ1-2, the V gene TRBV6-6; the match to TRBD1 covers 7 bases. CDR1 and CDR2 from the germline V gene are MNHNY and SVGAGI (reference sequence). The CDR3 spans 13 residues. V gave up 6 bases and J gave up 3 bases; unmatched junction bases: 4. The CDR3 is CASSRTGDYGYTF. CDR3 in DNA: TGTGCCAGCAGCCGGACAGGAGACTATGGCTACACCTTC.

The gene calls are TRBV2 and TRBJ1-5; no reliable D call. The CDR3 is 12 residues long. Germline loops: CDR1 SNHLY, CDR2 FYNNEI. V gave up 6 bases and J gave up 2 bases, with 5 bases separating them. CDR3 loop: CASSPGNQPQHF. CDR3 in DNA: TGTGCCAGCAGCCCGGGCAATCAGCCCCAGCATTTT.

This clone was recorded only once. The gene calls are TRBV7-9 and TRBJ2-7, with D possibly matching TRBD2 (6 bases). The V end was cut by 0 bases, the J end by 4 bases, with 19 bases between. Looked up from germline, CDR1 is SEHNR and CDR2 is FQNEAQ (reference sequence). This CDR3 contains 17 residues. The CDR3 spells CASSLAGLESWGYEQYF. The CDR3 nucleotides read TGTGCCAGCAGCTTAGCGGGACTGGAATCATGGGGTTACGAGCAGTACTTC. Full variable domain (missing parts from reference TRBV7-9 and TRBJ2-7): DTGVSQNPRHKITKRGQNVTFRCDPISEHNRLYWYRQTLGQGPEFLTYFQNEAQLEKSRLLSDRFSAERPKGSFSTLEIQRTEQGDSAMYLCASSLAGLESWGYEQYFGPGTRLTVT.

V is TRBV6-1 and J is TRBJ1-1; 8 nucleotides match TRBD1. J gave up 5 bases and V 6 bases, and 5 bases lay outside the gene matches. This CDR3 comprises 13 residues. CDR1 is MNHNS, CDR2 SASEGT, per germline. In nucleotides, the CDR3 is TGTGCCAGCAGCGACAGGGGTGAGACTGAAGCTTTCTTT. Protein sequence: CASSDRGETEAFF.

This chain links TRBV14 with TRBJ1-4; 9 positions match TRBD1. Trimming took 1 base from V and 5 from J; bases not matched to a gene: 2. The germline V gene has CDR1 SGHDN and CDR2 FVKESK. The CDR3 has 15 amino acids. This chain's CDR3 is CASSQVGTGNEKLFF. The CDR3 DNA follows: TGTGCCAGCAGCCAAGTTGGGACAGGGAATGAAAAACTGTTTTTT.

Only one count was recorded for this clone. The J gene is TRBJ1-6, the V gene TRBV6-5; no clear D gene. Germline V lookup: CDR1 MNHEY, CDR2 SVGAGI. The CDR3 spans 12 residues. Trimming shortened V by 2 bases and J by 9 bases, and 5 bases separated the two germline ends. CDR3 sequence reads: CASSYPGSPLHF. The CDR3 DNA follows: TGTGCCAGCAGTTACCCGGGTTCACCCCTCCACTTT.

The chain recombines TRBV19 with TRBJ2-7, with 10 bases that match TRBD1. The CDR3 loop spans 16 amino acids. J gave up 3 bases and V 1 base, and 6 bases lay outside the gene matches. Germline loops: CDR1 LNHDA, CDR2 SQIVND (reference sequence). CDR3 protein: CASSIGVGTGDYEQYF. Here the CDR3 DNA reads TGTGCCAGTAGTATAGGCGTCGGGACAGGGGACTACGAGCAGTACTTC.